This is a list of T cell receptor beta chains from one sample in a study of cytomegalovirus exposure and HLA in healthy donors. Here immunoSEQ multiplex PCR was the method, and the copy in TCRdb shows in-frame clones only, minus some. The sample lists 95,000 to 100,000 clones; roughly 82% were seen once. Sequencing was performed on PBMCs. The receptors shown here come from a man in his forties or fifties in good health and CMV-seronegative. CDR3s include the opening cysteine and the closing phenylalanine or tryptophan. The order of the fields is V gene, J gene, CDR3 length, CDR3 protein.

TRBV21-1	TRBJ2-1	11	CATGGYNEQFF
TRBV6-5	TRBJ1-5	15	CASSYGQGTYQPQHF
TRBV6-1	TRBJ1-3	13	CAIGGRDRNTIYF
TRBV19	TRBJ1-5	15	CASSIDLGRNQPQHF
TRBV5-6	TRBJ2-2	15	CASSLGLAGTGELFF
TRBV6-5	TRBJ1-5	13	CASGRGSNQPQHF
TRBV27	TRBJ2-7	19	CASSFAMTIRGGLAYEQYF
TRBV7-9	TRBJ1-1	15	CSSSRITGEKTEAFF
TRBV6-1	TRBJ1-4	14	CASSGPGENEKLFF
TRBV7-9	TRBJ1-5	16	CASGRTGGSDNQPQHF
TRBV7-2	TRBJ2-7	13	CASSLDRGNEQYF
TRBV19	TRBJ2-2	14	CASSLAGLTGELFF
TRBV10-3	TRBJ1-2	14	CAISKGYQDNGYTF
TRBV28	TRBJ2-3	15	CASQPFGSSTDTQYF
TRBV11-2	TRBJ2-5	18	CASSLDPGLAGGEETQYF
TRBV5-1	TRBJ2-3	15	CASSLFGGFTDTQYF
TRBV5-1	TRBJ1-2	16	CASSLAGLAGSDGYTF
TRBV5-6	TRBJ1-1	13	CASSMDRGSEAFF
TRBV5-4	TRBJ2-5	13	CASSLHNQETQYF
TRBV18	TRBJ1-1	13	CASSPGGDTEAFF
TRBV7-3	TRBJ2-3	18	CASSPFSGRRPSTDTQYF
TRBV30	TRBJ1-6	13	CAWTGTELSPLHF
TRBV4-3	TRBJ2-4	14	CASSPSGERDIQYF
TRBV6-4	TRBJ2-7	10	CASGLPVQYF
TRBV4-2	TRBJ2-5	15	CASSQASGTQETQYF
TRBV11-2	TRBJ1-6	17	CASSLTTASSYNSPLHF
TRBV30	TRBJ2-3	13	CAQQRDRTDTQYF
TRBV28	TRBJ2-3	15	CASREGVIPADTQYF
TRBV5-8	TRBJ2-1	14	CASSLGGGTHEQFF
TRBV2	TRBJ1-6	14	CASSDTGEYSPLHF
TRBV28	TRBJ1-2	14	CASSLGGGNYGYTF
TRBV7-8	TRBJ1-5	17	CASSLVGHPTKPQPQHF
TRBV5-4	TRBJ1-2	13	CASSLDSSYGYTF
TRBV5-4	TRBJ2-2	18	CASSSLRGGGTLTGELFF
TRBV6-6	TRBJ2-3	14	CASFPGGLTDTQYF
TRBV7-2	TRBJ2-6	15	CASSPRASGANVLTF
TRBV30	TRBJ2-2	14	CAWIDSVNTGELFF
TRBV6-6	TRBJ1-5	15	CASRGGQLGNQPQHF
TRBV7-3	TRBJ1-1	14	CASSSTGGDGQAFF
TRBV9	TRBJ2-7	15	CASSPLGYSSYEQYF
TRBV9	TRBJ2-3	15	CASSVGVVSTDTQYF
TRBV18	TRBJ1-1	14	CASSPGQGAAEAFF
TRBV27	TRBJ2-3	15	CASSFGAEVADTQYF
TRBV27	TRBJ1-1	16	CASSVNPGTGADKAFF
TRBV27	TRBJ1-2	15	CASSLLQGTGAGYTF
TRBV6-1	TRBJ2-1	16	CASSDRRRGSYNEQFF
TRBV19	TRBJ1-1	12	CASRGTGGEAFF
TRBV4-1	TRBJ2-7	16	CASSQVWREDSYEQYF
TRBV9	TRBJ2-2	16	CASSVSGGADTGELFF
TRBV5-1	TRBJ2-3	16	CASRPLAGGGTDTQYF
TRBV5-5	TRBJ1-4	15	CASSLETLANEKLFF
TRBV27	TRBJ2-1	16	CASSFLRWERNNEQFF
TRBV11-3	TRBJ1-1	14	CASSLTGAQTEAFF
TRBV15	NA	16	CATSSRPQGGGYEQYF
TRBV5-1	TRBJ1-1	15	CASSLGAQGNTEAFF
TRBV7-2	TRBJ2-1	17	CASSLDGGSGDNNEQFF
TRBV6-5	TRBJ1-6	15	CASRLRWDTGTPLHF
TRBV5-1	TRBJ2-7	14	CASSLSDFSYEQYF
TRBV10-3	TRBJ2-7	13	CAIRGEGGREQYF
TRBV28	TRBJ2-7	15	CASSLRDSNSYEQYF